This is a list of T cell receptor beta chains from one sample in a study. TCRdb called the 5' RACE reads again in MiXCR, with one record for every CDR3 protein. The sample lists 20,000 to 25,000 distinct CDR3 sequences; around 30% were seen once. The sequencing input was tumor-infiltrating naive CD4+ T cells sorted from the breast tumor. The receptors come from a female donor with breast cancer. CDR3s include the opening cysteine and the closing phenylalanine or tryptophan. Fields, in order: J gene, clone size, D gene, V gene, CDR3 protein, CDR3 DNA. A D gene is named only where the DNA matches it firmly. The size of a clone is reported for some rows only, either as once, few or many, or as a class for expanded clones.

j_gene: TRBJ2-1; abundance: many; d_gene: TRBD2; v_gene: TRBV5-1; CDR3aa: CASSPTTSGSSYNEQFF; CDR3nt: TGCGCCAGCAGCCCAACCACTAGCGGGAGCTCCTACAATGAGCAGTTCTTC
j_gene: TRBJ2-4; abundance: .; d_gene: TRBD2; v_gene: TRBV2; CDR3aa: CASSALADLAKNIQYF; CDR3nt: TGTGCCAGCAGTGCACTAGCGGATCTAGCCAAAAACATTCAGTACTTC
j_gene: TRBJ1-2; abundance: many; d_gene: .; v_gene: TRBV30; CDR3aa: CAWRTPGLSYYGYTF; CDR3nt: TGTGCCTGGAGGACCCCGGGACTGTCGTACTATGGCTACACCTTC
j_gene: TRBJ1-1; abundance: medium-sized; d_gene: .; v_gene: TRBV29-1; CDR3aa: CSVGAGNTEAFF; CDR3nt: TGCAGCGTCGGAGCGGGGAACACTGAAGCTTTCTTT
j_gene: TRBJ2-7; abundance: many; d_gene: TRBD1; v_gene: TRBV9; CDR3aa: CASSAGSGTGDYEQYF; CDR3nt: TGTGCCAGCAGCGCTGGATCCGGGACAGGGGACTACGAGCAGTACTTC
j_gene: TRBJ2-1; abundance: few; d_gene: TRBD2; v_gene: TRBV19; CDR3aa: CASSPLAGASYNEQFF; CDR3nt: TGTGCCAGTAGTCCGTTAGCGGGAGCCTCCTACAATGAGCAGTTCTTC
j_gene: TRBJ1-1; abundance: .; d_gene: .; v_gene: TRBV6-1; CDR3aa: CASSQQGRDTEAFF; CDR3nt: TGTGCCAGCAGTCAACAGGGTAGGGACACTGAAGCTTTCTTT
j_gene: TRBJ1-3; abundance: .; d_gene: .; v_gene: TRBV6-5; CDR3aa: CASSPLMHFGNTIYF; CDR3nt: TGTGCCAGCAGCCCACTCATGCACTTTGGAAACACCATATATTTT
j_gene: TRBJ1-2; abundance: .; d_gene: .; v_gene: TRBV20-1; CDR3aa: CSARNQGVQEGYTF; CDR3nt: TGCAGTGCTAGGAATCAGGGAGTGCAGGAAGGCTATACCTTC
j_gene: TRBJ2-5; abundance: few; d_gene: .; v_gene: TRBV7-3; CDR3aa: CASSSLPVLGRETQYF; CDR3nt: TGTGCCAGCAGCTCTCTCCCTGTTTTAGGTCGGGAGACCCAGTACTTC
j_gene: TRBJ1-6; abundance: medium-sized; d_gene: .; v_gene: TRBV5-1; CDR3aa: CASSLEGGARPLHF; CDR3nt: TGCGCCAGCAGCTTGGAAGGTGGGGCCCGGCCCCTCCACTTT
j_gene: TRBJ2-1; abundance: many; d_gene: TRBD2; v_gene: TRBV15; CDR3aa: CATSRVASGGVYNEQFF; CDR3nt: TGTGCCACCAGCAGAGTGGCTTCGGGGGGGGTTTACAATGAGCAGTTCTTC
j_gene: TRBJ1-4; abundance: few; d_gene: .; v_gene: TRBV10-3; CDR3aa: CAISERPNEKLFF; CDR3nt: TGTGCCATCAGTGAACGCCCGAATGAAAAACTGTTTTTT
j_gene: TRBJ2-1; abundance: many; d_gene: .; v_gene: TRBV9; CDR3aa: CASSVEGGPPYNEQFF; CDR3nt: TGTGCCAGCAGCGTAGAAGGGGGTCCTCCCTACAATGAGCAGTTCTTC
j_gene: TRBJ2-3; abundance: few; d_gene: TRBD2; v_gene: TRBV3-1; CDR3aa: CASSHPKLAGSTDTQYF; CDR3nt: TGTGCCAGCAGCCATCCGAAACTAGCGGGAAGCACAGATACGCAGTATTTT
j_gene: TRBJ1-1; abundance: once; d_gene: TRBD1; v_gene: TRBV6-5; CDR3aa: CASSWTGGMNTEAFF; CDR3nt: TGTGCCAGCAGTTGGACAGGGGGAATGAACACTGAAGCTTTCTTT
j_gene: TRBJ2-7; abundance: medium-sized; d_gene: TRBD2; v_gene: TRBV11-2; CDR3aa: CASSPHLSSGRAWEQYF; CDR3nt: TGTGCCAGCAGCCCCCACCTCTCCAGCGGGAGGGCGTGGGAGCAGTACTTC
j_gene: TRBJ1-2; abundance: many; d_gene: .; v_gene: TRBV6-5; CDR3aa: CASRGSSGARGYTF; CDR3nt: TGTGCCAGCAGGGGTAGTTCAGGAGCTCGCGGCTACACCTTC
j_gene: TRBJ1-1; abundance: few; d_gene: .; v_gene: TRBV18; CDR3aa: CASSPRARNTEAFF; CDR3nt: TGTGCCAGCTCACCTCGTGCGCGGAACACTGAAGCTTTCTTT
j_gene: TRBJ2-1; abundance: few; d_gene: TRBD2; v_gene: TRBV6-5; CDR3aa: CASRDSGGMNEQFF; CDR3nt: TGTGCCAGCAGGGACAGCGGGGGTATGAATGAGCAGTTCTTC
j_gene: TRBJ1-5; abundance: many; d_gene: .; v_gene: TRBV20-1; CDR3aa: CSARVCRDYNQPQHF; CDR3nt: TGCAGTGCTAGAGTTTGCAGAGACTACAATCAGCCCCAGCATTTT
j_gene: TRBJ1-1; abundance: few; d_gene: .; v_gene: TRBV4-1; CDR3aa: CASSHPAGGNTEAFF; CDR3nt: TGCGCCAGCAGTCACCCCGCGGGGGGGAACACTGAAGCTTTCTTT
j_gene: TRBJ1-6; abundance: medium-sized; d_gene: .; v_gene: TRBV5-1; CDR3aa: CASSPRDGSPLHF; CDR3nt: TGCGCCAGCAGCCCCCGCGACGGGTCACCCCTCCACTTT
j_gene: TRBJ1-5; abundance: many; d_gene: .; v_gene: TRBV19; CDR3aa: CASSRTDRQPQHF; CDR3nt: TGTGCCAGTAGTCGGACAGATCGCCAGCCCCAGCATTTT
j_gene: TRBJ2-1; abundance: many; d_gene: TRBD2; v_gene: TRBV11-2; CDR3aa: CASSYLAGGGYNEQFF; CDR3nt: TGTGCCAGCAGCTACCTAGCGGGAGGGGGCTACAATGAGCAGTTCTTC
j_gene: TRBJ1-1; abundance: once; d_gene: .; v_gene: TRBV7-3; CDR3aa: CASSLAPDTEAFF; CDR3nt: TGTGCCAGCAGTCTGGCCCCAGACACTGAAGCTTTCTTT
j_gene: TRBJ2-1; abundance: many; d_gene: .; v_gene: TRBV5-1; CDR3aa: CASSLGGASYNEQFF; CDR3nt: TGCGCCAGCAGCTTGGGCGGGGCCTCCTACAATGAGCAGTTCTTC
j_gene: TRBJ2-1; abundance: .; d_gene: .; v_gene: TRBV7-8; CDR3aa: CASHLQGLISHNEQFF; CDR3nt: TGTGCCAGCCATTTACAGGGCTTAATTAGCCACAATGAGCAGTTCTTC
j_gene: TRBJ2-3; abundance: medium-sized; d_gene: .; v_gene: TRBV6-5; CDR3aa: CASSYSSTAKGTDTQYF; CDR3nt: TGTGCCAGCAGTTACTCGTCAACAGCTAAGGGCACAGATACGCAGTATTTT
j_gene: TRBJ1-1; abundance: medium-sized; d_gene: TRBD1; v_gene: TRBV6-5; CDR3aa: CASSYGRRGRRTEAFF; CDR3nt: TGTGCCAGCAGTTACGGGCGCAGGGGGAGACGAACTGAAGCTTTCTTT
j_gene: TRBJ1-5; abundance: .; d_gene: .; v_gene: TRBV27; CDR3aa: CASSLFGASNQPQHF; CDR3nt: TGTGCCAGCAGTTTATTCGGAGCTAGCAATCAGCCCCAGCATTTT
j_gene: TRBJ2-1; abundance: .; d_gene: .; v_gene: TRBV7-3; CDR3aa: CASSLGGTSSYNEQFF; CDR3nt: TGTGCCAGCAGCTTAGGAGGGACGAGCTCCTACAATGAGCAGTTCTTC
j_gene: TRBJ2-1; abundance: medium-sized; d_gene: .; v_gene: TRBV7-2; CDR3aa: CASSLALRVGEQFF; CDR3nt: TGTGCCAGCAGCTTAGCCCTGCGGGTTGGTGAGCAGTTCTTC
j_gene: TRBJ1-2; abundance: medium-sized; d_gene: TRBD1; v_gene: TRBV6-5; CDR3aa: CASIGDREDGYTF; CDR3nt: TGTGCCAGCATCGGGGACAGGGAGGATGGCTACACCTTC
j_gene: TRBJ2-7; abundance: few; d_gene: .; v_gene: TRBV5-1; CDR3aa: CASSGTSSYEQYF; CDR3nt: TGCGCCAGCAGTGGGACAAGTTCCTACGAGCAGTACTTC
j_gene: TRBJ2-1; abundance: few; d_gene: TRBD2; v_gene: TRBV20-1; CDR3aa: CSARVREGLGDEQFF; CDR3nt: TGCAGTGCTAGAGTGCGGGAGGGCCTTGGCGATGAGCAGTTCTTC
j_gene: TRBJ1-5; abundance: .; d_gene: .; v_gene: TRBV7-3; CDR3aa: CASSLDSNQLQHF; CDR3nt: TGTGCCAGCAGCTTAGATAGCAATCAGCTCCAGCATTTT
j_gene: TRBJ1-5; abundance: few; d_gene: TRBD1; v_gene: TRBV4-1; CDR3aa: CASSQGQGGHQPQHF; CDR3nt: TGCGCCAGCAGCCAAGGACAGGGTGGGCATCAGCCCCAGCATTTT
j_gene: TRBJ2-7; abundance: medium-sized; d_gene: TRBD2; v_gene: TRBV6-6; CDR3aa: CASSHREEGEQYF; CDR3nt: TGTGCCAGCAGCCACCGGGAGGAAGGCGAGCAGTACTTC
j_gene: TRBJ1-4; abundance: .; d_gene: .; v_gene: TRBV20-1; CDR3aa: CSADRRINTEKLFF; CDR3nt: TGCAGTGCTGATCGACGGATCAACACTGAAAAACTGTTTTTT
j_gene: TRBJ2-1; abundance: .; d_gene: .; v_gene: TRBV19; CDR3aa: CASSTGTASRVNEQFF; CDR3nt: TGTGCCAGTAGTACGGGGACGGCGAGCAGGGTCAATGAGCAGTTCTTC
j_gene: TRBJ2-3; abundance: many; d_gene: .; v_gene: TRBV6-5; CDR3aa: CASSLGDTQYF; CDR3nt: TGTGCCAGCAGCTTAGGGGATACGCAGTATTTT
j_gene: TRBJ1-5; abundance: many; d_gene: .; v_gene: TRBV20-1; CDR3aa: CSARDGVQGQPQHF; CDR3nt: TGCAGTGCTAGAGATGGGGTGCAAGGCCAGCCCCAGCATTTT
j_gene: TRBJ2-1; abundance: many; d_gene: TRBD2; v_gene: TRBV24-1; CDR3aa: CATSDGLAGNEQFF; CDR3nt: TGTGCCACCAGTGATGGACTAGCGGGCAATGAGCAGTTCTTC
j_gene: TRBJ2-1; abundance: medium-sized; d_gene: TRBD2; v_gene: TRBV20-1; CDR3aa: CSARDGVAGAFVNEQFF; CDR3nt: TGCAGTGCTAGAGATGGGGTAGCGGGAGCGTTTGTGAATGAGCAGTTCTTC
j_gene: TRBJ1-1; abundance: many; d_gene: TRBD1; v_gene: TRBV7-2; CDR3aa: CASSLGGVNAEAFF; CDR3nt: TGTGCCAGCAGCCTAGGGGGCGTGAACGCTGAAGCTTTCTTT
j_gene: TRBJ2-7; abundance: few; d_gene: .; v_gene: TRBV6-5; CDR3aa: CASSYSRSSYEQYF; CDR3nt: TGTGCCAGCAGTTACTCACGGAGCTCCTACGAGCAGTACTTC
j_gene: TRBJ2-7; abundance: .; d_gene: TRBD1; v_gene: TRBV3-1; CDR3aa: CASSQVVTGAYEQYF; CDR3nt: TGTGCCAGCAGCCAAGTGGTGACAGGGGCCTACGAGCAGTACTTC
j_gene: TRBJ1-6; abundance: .; d_gene: TRBD1; v_gene: TRBV6-5; CDR3aa: CASSPSTGVVNSPLHF; CDR3nt: TGTGCCAGCAGTCCCTCGACAGGGGTGGTGAATTCACCCCTCCACTTT
j_gene: TRBJ2-7; abundance: many; d_gene: .; v_gene: TRBV10-3; CDR3aa: CAISEGSVGDEQYF; CDR3nt: TGTGCCATCAGTGAAGGCAGTGTGGGGGACGAGCAGTACTTC
j_gene: TRBJ1-1; abundance: .; d_gene: .; v_gene: TRBV11-2; CDR3aa: CASSLALGPGGTEAFF; CDR3nt: TGTGCCAGCAGCTTAGCGTTAGGTCCGGGTGGGACTGAAGCTTTCTTT
j_gene: TRBJ1-6; abundance: once; d_gene: .; v_gene: TRBV5-1; CDR3aa: CASSTSNSSPLHF; CDR3nt: TGCGCCAGCAGCACATCGAATAGTTCACCCCTCCACTTT
j_gene: TRBJ1-1; abundance: .; d_gene: .; v_gene: TRBV10-2; CDR3aa: CASSKPSSGDTGAFF; CDR3nt: TGCGCCAGCAGCAAACCTTCTTCAGGGGACACTGGAGCTTTCTTT